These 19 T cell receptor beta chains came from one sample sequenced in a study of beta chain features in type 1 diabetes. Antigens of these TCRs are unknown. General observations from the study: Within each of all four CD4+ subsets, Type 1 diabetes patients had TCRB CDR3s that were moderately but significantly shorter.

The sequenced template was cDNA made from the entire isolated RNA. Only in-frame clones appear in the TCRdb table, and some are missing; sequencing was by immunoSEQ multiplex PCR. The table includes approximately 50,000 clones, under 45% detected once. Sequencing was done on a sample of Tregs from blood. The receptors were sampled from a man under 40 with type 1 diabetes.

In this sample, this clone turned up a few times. This chain's CDR3 is CASSLLHGRGTGELFF. The CDR3 bases are TGTGCCAGCAGTTTACTTCACGGGAGAGGCACCGGGGAGCTGTTTTTT. The gene calls are TRBV28 and TRBJ2-2, with D perhaps matching TRBD2 (6 bases). The CDR3 sequence is 16 residues long. V was shortened by 2 bases and J by 4 bases, with 14 bases between the two germline ends. Germline-derived CDR1 and CDR2 are MDHEN and SYDVKM.

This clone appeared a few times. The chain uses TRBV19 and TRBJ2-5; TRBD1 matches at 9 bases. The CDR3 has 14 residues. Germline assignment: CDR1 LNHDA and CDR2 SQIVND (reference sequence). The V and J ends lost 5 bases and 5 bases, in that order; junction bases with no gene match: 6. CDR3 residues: CASSLQGASETQYF. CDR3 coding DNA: TGTGCCAGTAGTTTACAGGGGGCTTCGGAGACCCAGTACTTC.

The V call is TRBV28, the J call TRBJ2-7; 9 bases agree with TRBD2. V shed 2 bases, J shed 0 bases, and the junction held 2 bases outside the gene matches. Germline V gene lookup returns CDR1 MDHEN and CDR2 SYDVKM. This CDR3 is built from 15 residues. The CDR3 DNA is TGTGCCAGCAGTTTAGGCGGGGGGGCCTCCTACGAGCAGTACTTC. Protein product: CASSLGGGASYEQYF.

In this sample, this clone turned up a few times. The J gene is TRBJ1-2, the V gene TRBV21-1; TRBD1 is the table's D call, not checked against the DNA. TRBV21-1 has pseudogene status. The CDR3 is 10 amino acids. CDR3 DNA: TGTGCCAGCAGCACATTTGGCTACACCTTC. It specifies CASSTFGYTF.

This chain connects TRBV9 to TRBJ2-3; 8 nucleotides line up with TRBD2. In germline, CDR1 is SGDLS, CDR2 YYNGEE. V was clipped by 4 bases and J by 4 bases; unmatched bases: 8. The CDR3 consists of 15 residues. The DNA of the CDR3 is TGTGCCAGCAGCTCGTACGGGACTAGATCAGATACGCAGTATTTT. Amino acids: CASSSYGTRSDTQYF.

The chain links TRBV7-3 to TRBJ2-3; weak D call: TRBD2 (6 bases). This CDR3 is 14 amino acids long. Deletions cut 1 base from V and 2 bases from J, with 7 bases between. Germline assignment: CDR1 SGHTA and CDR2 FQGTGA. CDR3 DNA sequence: TGTGCCAGCAGCTTAATAGCGGACACAGATACGCAGTATTTT. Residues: CASSLIADTDTQYF.

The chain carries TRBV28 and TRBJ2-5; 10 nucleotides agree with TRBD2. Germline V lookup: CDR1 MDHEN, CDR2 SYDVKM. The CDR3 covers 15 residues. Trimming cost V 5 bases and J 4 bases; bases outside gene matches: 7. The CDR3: CASSATSGYLETQYF. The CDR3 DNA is TGTGCCAGCAGTGCGACTAGCGGGTATCTAGAGACCCAGTACTTC.

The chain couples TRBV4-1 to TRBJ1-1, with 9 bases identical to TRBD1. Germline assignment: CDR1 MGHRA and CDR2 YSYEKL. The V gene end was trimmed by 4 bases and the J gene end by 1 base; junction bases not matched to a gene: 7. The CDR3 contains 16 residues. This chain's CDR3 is CASSPGQGSRNTEAFF. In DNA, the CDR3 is TGCGCCAGCAGCCCGGGACAGGGAAGTAGGAACACTGAAGCTTTCTTT.

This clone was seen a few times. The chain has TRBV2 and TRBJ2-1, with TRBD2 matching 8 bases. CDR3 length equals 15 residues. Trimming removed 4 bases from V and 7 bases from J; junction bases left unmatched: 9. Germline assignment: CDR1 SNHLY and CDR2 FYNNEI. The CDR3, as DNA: TGTGCCAGCAGTGCGGACCTAGCGGGCGGGAATGAGCAGTTCTTC. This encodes CASSADLAGGNEQFF.

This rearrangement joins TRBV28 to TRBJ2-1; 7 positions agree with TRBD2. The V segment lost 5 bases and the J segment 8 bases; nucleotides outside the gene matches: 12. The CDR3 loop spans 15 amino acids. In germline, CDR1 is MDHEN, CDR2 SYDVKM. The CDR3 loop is CASSGPGEGSDEQFF. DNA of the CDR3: TGTGCCAGCAGTGGACCCGGGGAGGGCTCGGATGAGCAGTTCTTC.

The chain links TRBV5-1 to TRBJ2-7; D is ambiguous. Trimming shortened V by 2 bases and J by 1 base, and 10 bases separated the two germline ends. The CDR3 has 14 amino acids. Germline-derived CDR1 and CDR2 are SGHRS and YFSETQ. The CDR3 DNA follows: TGCGCCAGCAGCTTCGGTCCCTCTTCCTACGAGCAGTACTTC. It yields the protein CASSFGPSSYEQYF.

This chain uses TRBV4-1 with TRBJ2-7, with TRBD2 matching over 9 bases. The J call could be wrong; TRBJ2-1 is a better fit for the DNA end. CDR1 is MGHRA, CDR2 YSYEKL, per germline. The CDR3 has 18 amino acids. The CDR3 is CASSQDLRAGGFYNEQFF. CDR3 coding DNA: TGCGCCAGCAGCCAAGATCTGCGAGCGGGAGGTTTCTACAATGAGCAGTTCTTC.

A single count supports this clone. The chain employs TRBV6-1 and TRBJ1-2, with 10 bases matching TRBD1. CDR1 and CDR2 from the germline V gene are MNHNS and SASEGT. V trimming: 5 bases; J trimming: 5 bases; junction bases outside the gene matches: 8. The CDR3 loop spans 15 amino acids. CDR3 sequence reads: CASSSKGQGGYGYTF. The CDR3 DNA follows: TGTGCCAGCAGTTCAAAAGGACAGGGGGGATATGGCTACACCTTC.

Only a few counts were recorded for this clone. The CDR3 protein is CASSEVWTGGPDTQYF. The CDR3 DNA is TGTGCCAGCAGTGAGGTTTGGACAGGGGGTCCAGATACGCAGTATTTT. V and J are TRBV6-1 and TRBJ2-3, with 10 positions matching TRBD1. The CDR3 length is 16 residues. Germline V lookup: CDR1 MNHNS, CDR2 SASEGT. V lost 3 bases and J lost 4; bases outside the gene matches: 7.

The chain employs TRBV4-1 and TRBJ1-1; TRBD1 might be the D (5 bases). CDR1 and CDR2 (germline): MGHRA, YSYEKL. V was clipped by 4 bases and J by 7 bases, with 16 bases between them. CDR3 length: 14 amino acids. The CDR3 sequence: CASSPPWGRIEAFF. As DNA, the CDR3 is TGCGCCAGCAGCCCTCCGTGGGGGAGGATTGAAGCTTTCTTT.

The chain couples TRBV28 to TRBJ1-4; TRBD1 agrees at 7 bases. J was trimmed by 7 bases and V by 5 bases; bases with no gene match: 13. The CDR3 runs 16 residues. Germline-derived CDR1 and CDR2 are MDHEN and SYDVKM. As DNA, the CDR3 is TGTGCCAGCAGTCCAGCAGTGACAGGGCTTGCTGAAAAACTGTTTTTT. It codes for CASSPAVTGLAEKLFF.

The chain's CDR3 is CASSSGTSLATNEKLFF. CDR3 nucleotides: TGTGCCAGCAGCTCGGGAACATCACTTGCAACTAATGAAAAACTGTTTTTT. The rearrangement links TRBV7-2 to TRBJ1-4; D is uncertain. The CDR3 spans 17 residues. Per the germline V gene, CDR1 is SGHTA and CDR2 is FQGNSA. V shed 4 bases and J shed 0 bases, with 15 bases lying between them.

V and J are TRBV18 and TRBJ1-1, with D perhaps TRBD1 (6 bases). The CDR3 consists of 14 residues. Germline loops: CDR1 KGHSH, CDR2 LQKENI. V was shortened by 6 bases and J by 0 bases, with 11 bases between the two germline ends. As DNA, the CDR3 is TGTGCCAGCTCGCTACAGGGTTTGAACACTGAAGCTTTCTTT. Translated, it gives CASSLQGLNTEAFF. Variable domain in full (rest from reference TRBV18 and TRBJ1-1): NAGVMQNPRHLVRRRGQEARLRCSPMKGHSHVYWYRQLPEEGLKFMVYLQKENIIDESGMPKERFSAEFPKEGPSILRIQQVVRGDSAAYFCASSLQGLNTEAFFGQGTRLTVV.

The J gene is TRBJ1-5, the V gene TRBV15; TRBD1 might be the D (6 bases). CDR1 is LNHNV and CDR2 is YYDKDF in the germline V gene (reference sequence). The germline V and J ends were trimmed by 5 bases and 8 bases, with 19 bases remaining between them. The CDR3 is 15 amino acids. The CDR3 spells CATSRLGDKKKPQHF. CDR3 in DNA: TGTGCCACCAGCCGACTTGGGGACAAAAAAAAGCCCCAGCATTTT.